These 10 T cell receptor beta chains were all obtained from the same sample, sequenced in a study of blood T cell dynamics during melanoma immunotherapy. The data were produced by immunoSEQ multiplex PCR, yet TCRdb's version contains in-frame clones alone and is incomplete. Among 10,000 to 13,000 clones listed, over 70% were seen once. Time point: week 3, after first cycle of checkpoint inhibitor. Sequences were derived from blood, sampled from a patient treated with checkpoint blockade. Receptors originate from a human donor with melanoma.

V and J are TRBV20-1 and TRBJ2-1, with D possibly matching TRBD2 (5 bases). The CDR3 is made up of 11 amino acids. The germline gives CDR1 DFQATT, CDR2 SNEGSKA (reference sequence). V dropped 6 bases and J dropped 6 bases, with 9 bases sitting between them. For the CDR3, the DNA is TGCAGTGCCACGGGGAGCAATGAGCAGTTCTTC. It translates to CSATGSNEQFF.

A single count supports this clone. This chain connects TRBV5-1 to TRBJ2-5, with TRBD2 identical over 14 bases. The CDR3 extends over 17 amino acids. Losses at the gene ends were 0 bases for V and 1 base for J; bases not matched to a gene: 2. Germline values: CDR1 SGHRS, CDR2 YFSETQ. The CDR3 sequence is CASSLGLAGGAQETQYF. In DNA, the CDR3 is TGCGCCAGCAGCTTGGGACTAGCGGGGGGGGCCCAAGAGACCCAGTACTTC.

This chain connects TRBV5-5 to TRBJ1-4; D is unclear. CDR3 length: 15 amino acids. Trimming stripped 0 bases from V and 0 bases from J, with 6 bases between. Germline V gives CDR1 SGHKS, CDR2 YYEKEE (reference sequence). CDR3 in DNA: TGTGCCAGCAGCTTGGGATTTGCAACTAATGAAAAACTGTTTTTT. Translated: CASSLGFATNEKLFF.

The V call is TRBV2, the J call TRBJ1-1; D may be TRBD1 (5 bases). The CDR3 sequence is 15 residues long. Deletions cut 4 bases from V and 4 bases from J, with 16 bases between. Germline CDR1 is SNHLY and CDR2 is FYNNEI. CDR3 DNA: TGTGCCAGCAGTGGGTTGGGGGGGAGCGGCACTGAAGCTTTCTTT. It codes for CASSGLGGSGTEAFF.

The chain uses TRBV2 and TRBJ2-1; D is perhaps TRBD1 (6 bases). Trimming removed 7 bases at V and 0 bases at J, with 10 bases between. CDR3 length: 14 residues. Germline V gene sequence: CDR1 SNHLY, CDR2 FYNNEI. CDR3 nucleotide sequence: TGTGCCAGCAAAGTGGACAGCTCCTACAATGAGCAGTTCTTC. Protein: CASKVDSSYNEQFF.

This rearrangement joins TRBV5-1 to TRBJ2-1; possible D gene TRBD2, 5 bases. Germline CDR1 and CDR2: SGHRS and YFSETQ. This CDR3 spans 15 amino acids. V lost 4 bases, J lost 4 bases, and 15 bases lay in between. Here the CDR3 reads CASSPVPRAYNEQFF. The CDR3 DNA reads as TGCGCCAGCAGCCCCGTGCCGCGGGCTTACAATGAGCAGTTCTTC.

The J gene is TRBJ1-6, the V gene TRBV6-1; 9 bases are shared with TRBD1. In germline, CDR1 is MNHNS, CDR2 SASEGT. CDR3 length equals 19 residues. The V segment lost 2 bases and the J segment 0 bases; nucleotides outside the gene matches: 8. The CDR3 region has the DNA TGTGCCAGCAGTGAAACAGGGACAGGGCTTTACTCCTATAATTCACCCCTCCACTTT. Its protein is CASSETGTGLYSYNSPLHF.

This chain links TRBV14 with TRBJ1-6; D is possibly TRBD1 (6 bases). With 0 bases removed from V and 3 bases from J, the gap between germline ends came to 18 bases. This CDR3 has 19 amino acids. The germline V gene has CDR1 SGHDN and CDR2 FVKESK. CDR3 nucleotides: TGTGCCAGCAGCCAAGATTGGAGCAGCCCCAGGGGCTATAATTCACCCCTCCACTTT. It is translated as CASSQDWSSPRGYNSPLHF.

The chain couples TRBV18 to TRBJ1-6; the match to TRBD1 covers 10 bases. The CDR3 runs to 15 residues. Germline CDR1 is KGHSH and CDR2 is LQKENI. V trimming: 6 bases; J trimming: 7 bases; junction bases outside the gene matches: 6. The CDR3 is CASSWGQGSNSPLHF. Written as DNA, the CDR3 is TGTGCCAGCTCGTGGGGACAGGGGAGCAATTCACCCCTCCACTTT.

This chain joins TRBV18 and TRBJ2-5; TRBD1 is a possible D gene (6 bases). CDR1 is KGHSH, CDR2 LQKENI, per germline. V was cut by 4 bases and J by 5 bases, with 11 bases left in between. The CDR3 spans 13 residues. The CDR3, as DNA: TGTGCCAGCTCACAATACAGGGAGGAGACCCAGTACTTC. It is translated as CASSQYREETQYF.